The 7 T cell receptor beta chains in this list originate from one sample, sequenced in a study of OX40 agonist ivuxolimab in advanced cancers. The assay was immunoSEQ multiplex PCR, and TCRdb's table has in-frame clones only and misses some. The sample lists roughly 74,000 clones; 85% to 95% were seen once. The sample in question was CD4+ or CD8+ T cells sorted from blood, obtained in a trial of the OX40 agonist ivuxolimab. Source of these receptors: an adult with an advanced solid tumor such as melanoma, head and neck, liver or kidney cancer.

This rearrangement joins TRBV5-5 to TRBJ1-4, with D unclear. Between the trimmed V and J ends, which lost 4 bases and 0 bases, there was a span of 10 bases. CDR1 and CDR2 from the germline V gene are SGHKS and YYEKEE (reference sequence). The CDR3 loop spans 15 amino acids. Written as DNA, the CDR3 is TGTGCCAGCAGCCTGCAGGATTCAACTAATGAAAAACTGTTTTTT. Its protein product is CASSLQDSTNEKLFF.

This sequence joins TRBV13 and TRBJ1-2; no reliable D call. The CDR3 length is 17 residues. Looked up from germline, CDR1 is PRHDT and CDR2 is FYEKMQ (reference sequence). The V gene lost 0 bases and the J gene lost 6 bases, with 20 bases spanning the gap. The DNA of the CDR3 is TGTGCCAGCAGCTTAGGCGACCGACGGGGAAGAGAGGATGGCTACACCTTC. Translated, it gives CASSLGDRRGREDGYTF.

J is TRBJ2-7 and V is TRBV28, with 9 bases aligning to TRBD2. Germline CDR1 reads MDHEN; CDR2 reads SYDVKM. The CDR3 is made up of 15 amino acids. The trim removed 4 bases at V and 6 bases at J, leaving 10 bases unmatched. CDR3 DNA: TGTGCCAGCAGTTCTTATAGCGGGAGTCTCCGCGAGCAGTACTTC. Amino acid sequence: CASSSYSGSLREQYF.

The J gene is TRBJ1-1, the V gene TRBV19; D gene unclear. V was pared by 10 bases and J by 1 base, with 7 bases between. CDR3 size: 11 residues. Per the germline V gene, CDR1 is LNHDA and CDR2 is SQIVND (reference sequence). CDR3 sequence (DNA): TGTGCCACCCGAGAGAACACTGAAGCTTTCTTT. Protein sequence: CATRENTEAFF.

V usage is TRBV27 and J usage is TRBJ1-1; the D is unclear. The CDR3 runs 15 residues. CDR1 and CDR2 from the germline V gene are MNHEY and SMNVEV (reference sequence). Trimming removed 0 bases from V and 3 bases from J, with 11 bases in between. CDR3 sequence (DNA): TGTGCCAGCAGTTTATCGATCCTCCCGGACACTGAAGCTTTCTTT. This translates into CASSLSILPDTEAFF.

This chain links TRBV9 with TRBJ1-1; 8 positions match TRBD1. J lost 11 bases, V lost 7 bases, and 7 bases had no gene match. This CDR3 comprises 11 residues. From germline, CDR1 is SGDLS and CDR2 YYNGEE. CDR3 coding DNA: TGTGCCAGCGGCGCAGGACAGGGTGCTTTCTTT. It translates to CASGAGQGAFF.

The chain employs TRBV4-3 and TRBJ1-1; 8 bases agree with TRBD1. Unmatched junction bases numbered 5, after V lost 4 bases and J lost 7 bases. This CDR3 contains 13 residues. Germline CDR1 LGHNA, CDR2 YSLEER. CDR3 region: CASSPDRGYEAFF. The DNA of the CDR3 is TGCGCCAGCAGCCCTGACAGGGGATATGAAGCTTTCTTT.